The 23 T cell receptor beta chains below all came from one sample that was sequenced in a study of shared clonotypes between healthy human individuals. The method was immunoSEQ multiplex PCR; TCRdb's version includes in-frame clones alone and lacks a portion of them. The table records a few million clones, under 97% of them present only once. Sequenced material: naive CD4+ T cells sorted from blood. The subset was: CD45RA+ positively selected. The receptors stem from a man aged 18 to 35 in good health.

This sequence joins TRBV5-4 and TRBJ2-2, with 7 nucleotides matching TRBD2. J was trimmed by 9 bases and V by 5 bases; bases with no gene match: 13. The CDR3 is 15 residues long. From germline, CDR1 is SGHNT and CDR2 YYREEE (reference sequence). The CDR3 sequence: CASSLGLPVGRELFF. The CDR3 DNA sequence: TGTGCCAGCAGTCTGGGACTACCCGTTGGGAGGGAGCTGTTTTTT.

This clone was counted a single time. The chain has TRBV4-3 and TRBJ1-4; TRBD1 matches 7 bases. J was trimmed by 2 bases and V by 1 base; bases with no gene match: 4. CDR3 size: 16 residues. Germline CDR1 reads LGHNA; CDR2 reads YSLEER. CDR3 residues: CASSQGQGRTNEKLFF. CDR3 nucleotide sequence: TGCGCCAGCAGCCAAGGACAGGGTCGGACTAATGAAAAACTGTTTTTT.

The CDR3 DNA reads as TGCGCCAGCAGCTCGACATACGGGACCGGGGAGCTGTTTTTT. It codes for CASSSTYGTGELFF. This sequence joins TRBV5-1 and TRBJ2-2; no firm D call. The CDR3 extends over 14 amino acids. The V gene lost 3 bases and the J gene lost 5 bases, with 11 bases spanning the gap. Germline V lookup: CDR1 SGHRS, CDR2 YFSETQ.

This rearrangement joins TRBV28 to TRBJ2-1, with no clear D. Per the germline V gene, CDR1 is MDHEN and CDR2 is SYDVKM. Deletions cut 3 bases from V and 9 bases from J, with 15 bases between. This CDR3 comprises 14 residues. This chain's CDR3 is CASSFGVQAGEQFF. The CDR3 DNA sequence: TGTGCCAGCAGTTTTGGGGTCCAAGCAGGTGAGCAGTTCTTC.

The chain is built from TRBV27 and TRBJ2-1; 7 bases match TRBD1. Germline V lookup: CDR1 MNHEY, CDR2 SMNVEV (reference sequence). This CDR3 spans 15 amino acids. V was pared by 2 bases and J by 7 bases, with 8 bases of the junction left unmatched. CDR3 sequence: CASSLVTGIINEQFF. In nucleotides, the CDR3 is TGTGCCAGCAGTTTAGTGACAGGGATCATAAATGAGCAGTTCTTC.

V gene TRBV19 combines with J gene TRBJ2-3; 11 bases match TRBD1. The CDR3 contains 16 residues. V was clipped by 6 bases and J by 4 bases; unmatched bases: 9. Germline values: CDR1 LNHDA, CDR2 SQIVND (reference sequence). CDR3 sequence reads: CASRKDGQGASDTQYF. The CDR3 DNA sequence: TGTGCCAGTAGAAAAGACGGACAGGGGGCATCAGATACGCAGTATTTT.

This rearrangement joins TRBV11-2 to TRBJ1-1, with 9 nucleotides matching TRBD1. The CDR3 loop spans 15 amino acids. The germline V gene encodes CDR1 SGHAT and CDR2 FQNNGV. V trimming: 4 bases; J trimming: 5 bases; junction bases outside the gene matches: 8. The CDR3 DNA follows: TGTGCCAGCAGCTCGTTACCGGGACAGGGAACTGAAGCTTTCTTT. Translation: CASSSLPGQGTEAFF.

In this sample, this clone turned up once. The genes are TRBV19 and TRBJ1-5; 7 bases line up with TRBD1. The CDR3 has 15 amino acids. In germline, CDR1 is LNHDA, CDR2 SQIVND (reference sequence). V dropped 6 bases and J dropped 0; count of bases not matched to a gene: 5. CDR3 loop: CASRVGTVSNQPQHF. The CDR3 DNA follows: TGTGCCAGTAGGGTGGGGACAGTTAGCAATCAGCCCCAGCATTTT.

V usage is TRBV12-2 and J usage is TRBJ1-5. TRBV12-2 is labeled a pseudogene. This CDR3 region has 17 residues. The CDR3 spells CASRLVAHRDSNQPQHF. The CDR3 coding sequence is TGTGCAAGTCGCTTAGTCGCACACCGGGACAGCAATCAGCCCCAGCATTTT.

The rearrangement links TRBV7-2 to TRBJ2-5; 10 nucleotides align to TRBD1. CDR1 SGHTA and CDR2 FQGNSA come from the germline V gene. The V and J ends lost 5 bases and 7 bases, in that order; junction bases with no gene match: 13. The CDR3 sequence is 16 residues long. The CDR3 nucleotides read TGTGCCAGCAGCCCAAGGGGACAGGGGTCCTCAGGGACCCAGTACTTC. Amino acids: CASSPRGQGSSGTQYF.

The V call is TRBV7-2, the J call TRBJ1-6; D is perhaps TRBD1 (6 bases). The CDR3 runs to 17 residues. Deletions cut 5 bases from V and 0 bases from J, with 14 bases between. The germline gives CDR1 SGHTA, CDR2 FQGNSA. The chain's CDR3 is CASSPWDTSSYNSPLHF. CDR3 nucleotide sequence: TGTGCCAGCAGCCCATGGGACACGAGCTCCTATAATTCACCCCTCCACTTT.

A single count supports this clone. V gene TRBV2 combines with J gene TRBJ2-7; D might be TRBD1 (6 bases). Germline V gene data show CDR1 as SNHLY and CDR2 as FYNNEI. The CDR3 runs to 14 residues. V was cut by 1 base and J by 6 bases, with 13 bases left in between. For the CDR3, the DNA is TGTGCCAGCAGTGAAGGATACAGGGTTGCCGAGCAGTACTTC. Translation gives CASSEGYRVAEQYF.

The chain is built from TRBV7-9 and TRBJ1-1; the match to TRBD1 covers 7 bases. V shed 7 bases and J 2 bases; nucleotides not matched to a gene: 7. Germline CDR1 and CDR2: SEHNR and FQNEAQ (reference sequence). This CDR3 region has 14 residues. The CDR3 here is CASMLGTANTEAFF. The CDR3 region has the DNA TGTGCCAGCATGCTGGGGACAGCCAACACTGAAGCTTTCTTT.

This sequence joins TRBV6-5 and TRBJ1-1; tentatively, D is TRBD1 (5 bases). Per the germline V gene, CDR1 is MNHEY and CDR2 is SVGAGI. V gave up 2 bases and J gave up 10 bases, with 17 bases separating them. The CDR3 consists of 14 residues. Here the CDR3 DNA reads TGTGCCAGCAGTTACGTTGGACGGGGAGGGGCAGCTTTCTTT. Protein: CASSYVGRGGAAFF.

In DNA form, the CDR3 reads TGTGCCAGTAGTACAAAGACGGGAAGGGGGACCCAGTACTTC. The encoded protein is CASSTKTGRGTQYF. The V gene is TRBV19, the J gene TRBJ2-5; D possibly matches TRBD1 or TRBD2 (5 bases each). Between the trimmed V and J ends, which lost 4 bases and 7 bases, there was a span of 16 bases. Germline V gives CDR1 LNHDA, CDR2 SQIVND (reference sequence). The CDR3 spans 14 residues.

This chain joins TRBV27 and TRBJ2-5; no clear D gene. Germline V gene lookup returns CDR1 MNHEY and CDR2 SMNVEV (reference sequence). The CDR3 loop spans 13 amino acids. Trimming cost V 5 bases and J 9 bases, with 16 bases left between them. CDR3 residues: CASSPDPPLAQYF. The CDR3 DNA is TGTGCCAGCAGTCCAGACCCCCCGTTGGCCCAGTACTTC.

The chain couples TRBV25-1 to TRBJ1-1; D is possibly TRBD1 (6 bases). From germline, CDR1 is MGHDK and CDR2 SYGVNS. The germline V and J ends were trimmed by 3 bases and 0 bases, with 8 bases remaining between them. The CDR3 runs 14 residues. CDR3 region: CASSEGQMNTEAFF. DNA of the CDR3: TGTGCCAGCAGTGAGGGACAAATGAACACTGAAGCTTTCTTT.

The CDR3 nucleotides are TGTGCCAGCAGCTCGACCGGGGCCTATGGCTACACCTTC. It encodes CASSSTGAYGYTF. V usage is TRBV7-9 and J usage is TRBJ1-2; D is perhaps TRBD1 (5 bases). The CDR3 is 13 residues long. The germline V gene encodes CDR1 SEHNR and CDR2 FQNEAQ (reference sequence). V was clipped by 4 bases and J by 4 bases, with 10 bases between them.

The chain is built from TRBV29-1 and TRBJ2-2; D not certain. The CDR3 covers 13 residues. V gave up 4 bases and J gave up 3 bases, with 9 bases separating them. Germline V CDR1 and CDR2: SQVTM, ANQGSEA. The CDR3 region is CSVGQLYTGELFF. In DNA, the CDR3 is TGCAGCGTTGGTCAACTGTACACCGGGGAGCTGTTTTTT.

This clone showed up just once. The rearrangement links TRBV6-1 to TRBJ1-5; 10 bases align to TRBD1. The CDR3 is 15 residues long. Trimming removed 8 bases from V and 0 bases from J; junction bases left unmatched: 4. CDR1 is MNHNS and CDR2 is SASEGT in the germline V gene. The CDR3 nucleotides are TGTGCCAGCGGGGACAGGGGCCTTAGCAATCAGCCCCAGCATTTT. Protein product: CASGDRGLSNQPQHF.

The sample holds one count of this clone. The chain joins TRBV19 to TRBJ1-4; weak D call: TRBD1 (6 bases). This CDR3 has 14 amino acids. The germline gives CDR1 LNHDA, CDR2 SQIVND (reference sequence). V was shortened by 3 bases and J by 3 bases, with 8 bases between the two germline ends. The CDR3 coding sequence is TGTGCCAGTAGTATCGACAGGTCTAATGAAAAACTGTTTTTT. Translating gives CASSIDRSNEKLFF.

The V call is TRBV9, the J call TRBJ1-5, with 8 bases fitting TRBD1. The CDR3 is 14 residues long. Germline CDR1 SGDLS, CDR2 YYNGEE. After removal of 0 bases from V and 6 bases from J, the junction contained 2 bases not matched to a gene. CDR3 DNA sequence: TGTGCCAGCAGCGTAGGGACAGGGACTCAGCCCCAGCATTTT. It encodes CASSVGTGTQPQHF.

The rearrangement joins TRBV25-1 to TRBJ2-1, with 9 bases matching TRBD2. The CDR3 runs to 15 residues. Unmatched junction bases numbered 10, after V lost 6 bases and J lost 7 bases. Looked up from germline, CDR1 is MGHDK and CDR2 is SYGVNS. The CDR3 loop reads CASRAHGTSTNEQFF. The CDR3 bases are TGTGCCAGCAGAGCTCACGGGACTAGCACAAATGAGCAGTTCTTC.